These T cell receptor beta chains were read from a single sample in a study of Ad26.COV2.S vaccination and SARS-CoV-2 variants. Measured with immunoSEQ multiplex PCR; TCRdb has only the in-frame clones, and not every one. The sample lists around 300,000 clones, 80% to 90% seen once, with 5% in the top ten. The source was peripheral blood, collected in a trial of Ad26.COV2.S vaccine versus placebo. These receptors all stem from a person aged 18-60 years who received the Ad26.COV2.S COVID-19 vaccine or a placebo. Each CDR3 is given with its conserved first and last residue. The D gene is left open where the match is weak. The size entry is marked missing in some rows and otherwise reads once, few, many or a size class.

j_call,v_call,clone_size,d_call,cdr3_aa,cdr3_nt
TRBJ2-2,TRBV6-1,.,TRBD2,CASSARERGGPGELFF,TGTGCCAGCAGTGCTAGGGAGCGGGGGGGTCCCGGGGAGCTGTTTTTT
TRBJ2-3,TRBV5-1,.,.,CASRRTVTDTQYF,TGCGCCAGCAGGAGGACAGTCACAGATACGCAGTATTTT
TRBJ1-5,TRBV7-2,.,TRBD1,CASSLGTGEPQHF,TGTGCCAGCAGCTTGGGTACAGGGGAGCCCCAGCATTTT
TRBJ1-2,TRBV29-1,once,.,CSAAGEDGESYGYTF,TGCAGCGCAGCCGGGGAAGACGGGGAGAGCTATGGCTACACCTTC
TRBJ1-1,TRBV9,few,.,CASSVIEGSEAFF,TGTGCCAGCAGCGTAATTGAGGGATCTGAAGCTTTCTTT
TRBJ2-3,TRBV18,.,TRBD2,CASSPPGLAGATDTQYF,TGTGCCAGCTCACCACCGGGTCTAGCGGGGGCAACAGATACGCAGTATTTT
TRBJ1-1,TRBV4-1,.,TRBD1,CASSQGGRGQPEAFF,TGCGCCAGCAGCCAAGGGGGGAGGGGGCAGCCTGAAGCTTTCTTT
TRBJ1-5,TRBV7-8,once,.,CASSFSGFSNQPQHF,TGTGCCAGCAGCTTCTCGGGGTTTAGCAATCAGCCCCAGCATTTT
TRBJ1-1,TRBV5-4,.,.,CASSRLQGNTEAFF,TGTGCCAGCAGCAGATTACAGGGGAACACTGAAGCTTTCTTT
TRBJ2-1,TRBV2,few,TRBD2,CASSDQRGYNEQFF,TGTGCCAGCAGTGACCAGCGGGGATACAATGAGCAGTTCTTC
TRBJ2-5,TRBV4-2,.,.,CASSLDGGGISSWETQYF,TGTGCCAGCAGCCTCGACGGCGGCGGGATCTCGTCGTGGGAGACCCAGTACTTC
TRBJ1-1,TRBV28,few,.,CASSFPLGGAKTEAFF,TGTGCCAGCAGTTTTCCATTGGGGGGGGCGAAGACTGAAGCTTTCTTT
TRBJ2-5,TRBV7-3,.,.,CASSPGGGETQYF,TGTGCCAGCAGCCCCGGAGGAGGAGAGACCCAGTACTTC
TRBJ2-2,TRBV2,.,.,CASRLQGDTGELFF,TGTGCCAGCAGGTTGCAGGGCGACACCGGGGAGCTGTTTTTT
TRBJ1-5,TRBV28,few,.,CASSFHGVNQPQHF,TGTGCCAGCAGTTTCCATGGGGTCAATCAGCCCCAGCATTTT
TRBJ1-4,TRBV7-2,few,.,CASSLVRGRVEKLFF,TGTGCCAGCAGCTTAGTCCGGGGAAGGGTGGAAAAACTGTTTTTT
TRBJ1-6,TRBV27,.,.,CASSPTDNSPLHF,TGTGCCAGCAGTCCAACAGATAATTCACCCCTCCACTTT
TRBJ1-1,TRBV11-3,.,.,CASSPGTGRPTEAFF,TGTGCCAGCAGCCCGGGTACAGGGCGCCCCACTGAAGCTTTCTTT
TRBJ2-1,TRBV7-9,.,TRBD2,CASSAGGSAYNEQFF,TGTGCCAGCAGCGCGGGGGGTTCTGCCTACAATGAGCAGTTCTTC
TRBJ1-5,TRBV19,once,.,CASSIGGAGNQPQHF,TGTGCCAGTAGTATAGGAGGGGCAGGCAATCAGCCCCAGCATTTT
TRBJ2-7,TRBV28,many,.,CASSSTWMDSYEQYF,TGTGCCAGCAGTTCTACCTGGATGGACTCCTACGAGCAGTACTTC
TRBJ2-1,TRBV25-1,.,.,CASGPEGRAEQFF,TGTGCCAGCGGCCCGGAGGGGCGGGCTGAGCAGTTCTTC
TRBJ2-7,TRBV3-1/TRBV3-2,.,.,CASSHRTGGPSEQYF,TGTGCCAGCAGCCACAGAACGGGGGGCCCCAGCGAGCAGTACTTC
TRBJ1-4,TRBV7-9,.,.,CASSFQGGTTNEKLFF,TGTGCCAGCAGCTTTCAAGGGGGGACAACTAATGAAAAACTGTTTTTT
TRBJ2-7,TRBV10-3,.,TRBD2,CAISVGLAGVSEQYF,TGTGCCATCAGTGTAGGGCTAGCGGGAGTCTCCGAGCAGTACTTC
TRBJ2-5,TRBV20-1,.,.,CSVDTQETQYF,TGCAGTGTCGACACCCAAGAGACCCAGTACTTC
TRBJ1-1,TRBV6-5,.,TRBD1,CASSYSRTGTEAFF,TGTGCCAGCAGTTACTCGAGGACAGGGACTGAAGCTTTCTTT
TRBJ1-1,TRBV6-2/TRBV6-3,.,.,CASSTAAYRNTEAFF,TGTGCCAGCAGTACCGCCGCCTACAGGAACACTGAAGCTTTCTTT
TRBJ1-2,TRBV12-3/TRBV12-4,.,.,CASMGAGFGYTF,TGTGCCAGCATGGGGGCAGGGTTCGGCTACACCTTC
TRBJ1-1,TRBV5-1,.,.,CASSRSGVENTEAFF,TGCGCCAGCAGCCGATCGGGGGTCGAGAACACTGAAGCTTTCTTT
TRBJ2-5,TRBV11-2,.,TRBD2,CASSNLAGGLTQYF,TGTGCCAGCAGCAATCTAGCGGGAGGGCTGACCCAGTACTTC
TRBJ2-3,TRBV28,.,.,CASSSLLFVRDGRDTDTQYF,TGTGCCAGCAGTTCGCTTCTCTTTGTGCGGGACGGACGAGACACAGATACGCAGTATTTT
TRBJ2-7,TRBV6-4,.,TRBD2,CASSGRVLDYEQYF,TGTGCCAGCAGCGGGAGGGTATTAGACTACGAGCAGTACTTC
TRBJ1-2,TRBV7-2,.,TRBD1,CASSTSALDRAHYGYTF,TGTGCCAGCAGCACTTCAGCACTAGACAGGGCGCACTATGGCTACACCTTC
TRBJ2-7,TRBV30,few,.,CACSAGTSYEQYF,TGTGCCTGCTCCGCAGGGACCTCCTACGAGCAGTACTTC
TRBJ1-3,TRBV29-1,.,TRBD1,CSVSGTGEPGNTIYF,TGCAGCGTTTCCGGGACAGGGGAACCTGGAAACACCATATATTTT
TRBJ1-2,TRBV18,.,.,CASSPDSGGYTF,TGTGCCAGCTCACCAGACAGCGGCGGCTACACCTTC
TRBJ1-4,TRBV6-1,.,TRBD1,CASSEETGATNEKLFF,TGTGCCAGCAGTGAAGAGACAGGGGCAACTAATGAAAAACTGTTTTTT
TRBJ1-1,TRBV15,.,TRBD1,CATSARQGNTEAFF,TGTGCCACCAGCGCTCGACAGGGGAACACTGAAGCTTTCTTT
TRBJ2-7,TRBV2,.,.,CASSDAWEDYEQYF,TGTGCCAGCAGTGATGCGTGGGAGGACTACGAGCAGTACTTC
TRBJ2-1,TRBV5-6,.,.,CASSRGSSDEQFF,TGTGCCAGCAGCCGCGGATCGAGCGATGAGCAGTTCTTC
TRBJ2-7,TRBV28,.,TRBD1,CASIQGDWGEQYF,TGTGCCAGCATCCAGGGGGATTGGGGCGAGCAGTACTTC
TRBJ2-7,TRBV10-3,.,.,CAISEAGLVKEQYF,TGTGCCATCAGTGAGGCCGGCCTAGTGAAGGAGCAGTACTTC